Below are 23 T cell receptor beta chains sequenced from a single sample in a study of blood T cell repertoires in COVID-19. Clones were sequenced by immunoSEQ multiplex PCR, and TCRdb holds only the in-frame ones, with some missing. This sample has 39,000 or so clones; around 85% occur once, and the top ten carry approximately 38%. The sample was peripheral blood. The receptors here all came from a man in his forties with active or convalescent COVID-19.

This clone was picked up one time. As DNA, the CDR3 is TGCGCCAGCAGCCTCATTAGCGGGGGGGAATTAGGGACAGATACGCAGTATTTT. It is translated as CASSLISGGELGTDTQYF. The chain uses TRBV4-1 and TRBJ2-3, with TRBD2 matching over 11 bases. The ends lost 4 bases at V and 3 bases at J; junction bases unmatched: 12. Germline V gene data show CDR1 as MGHRA and CDR2 as YSYEKL. CDR3 length: 18 amino acids.

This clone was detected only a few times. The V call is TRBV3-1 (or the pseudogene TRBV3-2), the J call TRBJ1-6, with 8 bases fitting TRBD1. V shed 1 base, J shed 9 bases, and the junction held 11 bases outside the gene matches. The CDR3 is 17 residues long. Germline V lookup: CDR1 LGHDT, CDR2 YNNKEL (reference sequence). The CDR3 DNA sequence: TGTGCCAGCAGCCAAGTCACGACAGGGGATTGGGCTTCACCCCTCCACTTT. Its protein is CASSQVTTGDWASPLHF.

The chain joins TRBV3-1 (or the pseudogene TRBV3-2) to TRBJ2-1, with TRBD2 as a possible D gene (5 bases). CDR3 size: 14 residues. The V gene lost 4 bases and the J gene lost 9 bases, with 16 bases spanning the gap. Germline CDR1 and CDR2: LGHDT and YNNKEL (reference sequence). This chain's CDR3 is CASSLGIARGEQFF. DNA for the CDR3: TGTGCCAGCAGCCTTGGGATAGCCCGGGGTGAGCAGTTCTTC.

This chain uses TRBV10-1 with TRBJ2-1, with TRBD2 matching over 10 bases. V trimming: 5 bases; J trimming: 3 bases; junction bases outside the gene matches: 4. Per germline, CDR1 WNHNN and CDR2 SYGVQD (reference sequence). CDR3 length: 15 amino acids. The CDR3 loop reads CASSSTSGDYNEQFF. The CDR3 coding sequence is TGCGCCAGCAGTTCAACTAGCGGGGACTACAATGAGCAGTTCTTC.

CDR3 nucleotides: TGTGCCAGCAGGGCAGGGGGAGGCTACACCTTC. Its protein product is CASRAGGGYTF. The chain joins TRBV27 to TRBJ1-2; 7 nucleotides match TRBD1. CDR1 is MNHEY and CDR2 is SMNVEV in the germline V gene (reference sequence). V lost 6 bases to trimming and J lost 8 bases; unmatched junction nucleotides: 3. The CDR3 is 11 amino acids.

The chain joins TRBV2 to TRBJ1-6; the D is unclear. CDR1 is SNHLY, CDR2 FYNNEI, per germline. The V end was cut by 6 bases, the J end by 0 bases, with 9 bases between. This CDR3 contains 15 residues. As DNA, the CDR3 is TGTGCCAGCAGGGGCAAGAGCTCCTATAATTCACCCCTCCACTTT. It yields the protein CASRGKSSYNSPLHF.

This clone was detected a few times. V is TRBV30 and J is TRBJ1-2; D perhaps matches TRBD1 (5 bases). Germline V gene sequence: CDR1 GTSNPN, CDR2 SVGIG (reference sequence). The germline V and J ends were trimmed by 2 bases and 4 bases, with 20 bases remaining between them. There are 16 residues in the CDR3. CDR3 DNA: TGTGCCTGGAGTTCCACCACCAGGGTCCTCTTCTATGGCTACACCTTC. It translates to CAWSSTTRVLFYGYTF.

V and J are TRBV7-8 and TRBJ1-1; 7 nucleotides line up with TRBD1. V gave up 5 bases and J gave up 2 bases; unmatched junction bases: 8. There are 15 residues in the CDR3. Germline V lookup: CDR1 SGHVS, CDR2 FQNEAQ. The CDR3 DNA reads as TGTGCCAGCAGCCCTTATACAGGGGTTAACACTGAAGCTTTCTTT. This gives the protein CASSPYTGVNTEAFF.

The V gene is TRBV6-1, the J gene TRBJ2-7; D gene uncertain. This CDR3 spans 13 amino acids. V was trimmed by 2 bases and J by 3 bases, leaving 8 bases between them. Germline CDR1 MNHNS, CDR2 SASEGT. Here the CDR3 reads CASSENPNYEQYF. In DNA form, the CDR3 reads TGTGCCAGCAGTGAAAACCCTAACTACGAGCAGTACTTC.

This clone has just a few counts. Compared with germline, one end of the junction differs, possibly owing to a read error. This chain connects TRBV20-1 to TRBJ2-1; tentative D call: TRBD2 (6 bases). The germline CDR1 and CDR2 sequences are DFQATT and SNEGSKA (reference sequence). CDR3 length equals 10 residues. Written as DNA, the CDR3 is TGCAGTGCGAAGGGACTTCACGCCGTCTTC. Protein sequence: CSAKGLHAVF.

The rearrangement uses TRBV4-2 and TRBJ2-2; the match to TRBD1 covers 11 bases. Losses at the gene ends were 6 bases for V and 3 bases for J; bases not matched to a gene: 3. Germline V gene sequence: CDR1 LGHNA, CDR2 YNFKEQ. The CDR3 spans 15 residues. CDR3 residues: CASRRGQGDTGELFF. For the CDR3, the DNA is TGTGCCAGCAGGCGGGGACAGGGGGACACCGGGGAGCTGTTTTTT.

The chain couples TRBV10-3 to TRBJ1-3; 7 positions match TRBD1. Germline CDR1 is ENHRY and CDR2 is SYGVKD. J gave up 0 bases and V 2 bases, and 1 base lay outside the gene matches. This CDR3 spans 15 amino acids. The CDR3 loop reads CAISERQGSGNTIYF. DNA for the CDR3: TGTGCCATCAGTGAGAGACAGGGCTCTGGAAACACCATATATTTT.

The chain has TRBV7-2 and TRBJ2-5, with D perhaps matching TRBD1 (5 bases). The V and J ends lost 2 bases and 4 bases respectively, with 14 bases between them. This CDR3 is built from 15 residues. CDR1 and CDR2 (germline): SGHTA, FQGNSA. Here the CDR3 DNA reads TGTGCCAGCAGCTTACATCTGGGTAGGGGAGAGACCCAGTACTTC. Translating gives CASSLHLGRGETQYF. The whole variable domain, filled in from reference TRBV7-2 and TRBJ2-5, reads GAGVSQSPSNKVTEKGKDVELRCDPISGHTALYWYRQSLGQGLEFLIYFQGNSAPDKSGLPSDRFSAERTGGSVSTLTIQRTQQEDSAVYLCASSLHLGRGETQYFGPGTRLLVL.

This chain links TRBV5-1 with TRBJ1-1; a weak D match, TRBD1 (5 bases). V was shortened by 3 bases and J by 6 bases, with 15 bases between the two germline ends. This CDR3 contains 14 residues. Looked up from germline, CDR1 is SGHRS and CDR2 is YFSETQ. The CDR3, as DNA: TGCGCCAGCAGCTCGGACGTCCGGGGGGCTGAAGCTTTCTTT. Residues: CASSSDVRGAEAFF.

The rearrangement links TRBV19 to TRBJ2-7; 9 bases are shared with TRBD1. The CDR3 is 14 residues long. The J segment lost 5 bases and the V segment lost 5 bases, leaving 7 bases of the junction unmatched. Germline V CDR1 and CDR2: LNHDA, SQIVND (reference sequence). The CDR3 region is CASSPGTGPHEQYF. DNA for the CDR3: TGTGCCAGTAGTCCCGGGACAGGGCCCCACGAGCAGTACTTC.

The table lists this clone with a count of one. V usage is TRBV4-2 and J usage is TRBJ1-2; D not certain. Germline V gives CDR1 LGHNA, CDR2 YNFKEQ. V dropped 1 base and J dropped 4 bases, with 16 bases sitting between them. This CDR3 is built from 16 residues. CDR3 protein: CASSQAEGSTLYGYTF. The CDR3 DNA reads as TGTGCCAGCAGCCAAGCTGAGGGATCCACTCTCTATGGCTACACCTTC.

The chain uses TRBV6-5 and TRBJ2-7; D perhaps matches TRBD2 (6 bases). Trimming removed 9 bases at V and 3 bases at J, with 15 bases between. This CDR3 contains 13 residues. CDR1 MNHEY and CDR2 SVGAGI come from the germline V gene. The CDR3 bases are TGTGCCAGTCGGGGGTCCGCCTTCTACGAGCAGTACTTC. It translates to CASRGSAFYEQYF.

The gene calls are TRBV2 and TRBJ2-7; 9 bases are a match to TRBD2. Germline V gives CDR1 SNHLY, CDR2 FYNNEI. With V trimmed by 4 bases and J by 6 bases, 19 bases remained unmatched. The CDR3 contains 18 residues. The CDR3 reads CASSARGIYSGSFGEQYF. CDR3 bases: TGTGCCAGCAGTGCGCGGGGGATTTATAGCGGGAGTTTTGGCGAGCAGTACTTC.

CDR3 coding DNA: TGTGCCAGCAGCCGGGACAGGGTCTATGGCTACACCTTC. This translates into CASSRDRVYGYTF. The rearrangement uses TRBV12-3 or TRBV12-4 and TRBJ1-2; 9 bases fit TRBD1. The CDR3 is 13 residues long. V was pared by 6 bases and J by 4 bases, with 3 bases of the junction left unmatched.

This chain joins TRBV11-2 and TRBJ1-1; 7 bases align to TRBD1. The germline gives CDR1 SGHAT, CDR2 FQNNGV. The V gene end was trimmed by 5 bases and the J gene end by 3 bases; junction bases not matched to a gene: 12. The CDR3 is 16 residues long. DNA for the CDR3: TGTGCCAGCAGCCCAAATAAGGGGGCGCGGGACACTGAAGCTTTCTTT. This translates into CASSPNKGARDTEAFF.

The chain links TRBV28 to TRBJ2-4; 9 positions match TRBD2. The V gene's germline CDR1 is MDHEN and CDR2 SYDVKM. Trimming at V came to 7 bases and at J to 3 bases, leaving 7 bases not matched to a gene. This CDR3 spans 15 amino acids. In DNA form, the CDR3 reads TGTGCCAGCAAGGGCGGGGGGGCAGACAAAAACATTCAGTACTTC. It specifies CASKGGGADKNIQYF.

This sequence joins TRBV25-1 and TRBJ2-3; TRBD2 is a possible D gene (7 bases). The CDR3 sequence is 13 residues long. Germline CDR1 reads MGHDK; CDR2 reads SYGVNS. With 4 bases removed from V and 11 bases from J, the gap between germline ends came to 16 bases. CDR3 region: CASSGGGEGRQYF. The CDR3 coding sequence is TGTGCCAGCAGTGGCGGGGGCGAAGGGAGGCAGTATTTT.

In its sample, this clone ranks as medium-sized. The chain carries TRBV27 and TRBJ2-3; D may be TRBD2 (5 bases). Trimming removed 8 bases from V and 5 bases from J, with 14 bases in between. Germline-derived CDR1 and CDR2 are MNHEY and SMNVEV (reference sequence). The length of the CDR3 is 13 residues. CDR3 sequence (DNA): TGTGCCAGCGGGAGTGCCGTTGGAGATACGCAGTATTTT. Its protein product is CASGSAVGDTQYF.